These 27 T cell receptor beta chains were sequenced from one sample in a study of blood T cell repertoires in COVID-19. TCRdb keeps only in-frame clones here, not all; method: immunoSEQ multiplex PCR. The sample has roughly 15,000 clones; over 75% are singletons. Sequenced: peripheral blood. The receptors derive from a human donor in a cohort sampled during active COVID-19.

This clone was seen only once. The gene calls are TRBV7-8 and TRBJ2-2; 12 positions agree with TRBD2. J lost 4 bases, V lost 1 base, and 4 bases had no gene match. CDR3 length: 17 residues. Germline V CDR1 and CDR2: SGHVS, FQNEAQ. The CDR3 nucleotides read TGTGCCAGCAGCTTAGAGACTAGCGGGAGTTTCACCGGGGAGCTGTTTTTT. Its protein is CASSLETSGSFTGELFF.

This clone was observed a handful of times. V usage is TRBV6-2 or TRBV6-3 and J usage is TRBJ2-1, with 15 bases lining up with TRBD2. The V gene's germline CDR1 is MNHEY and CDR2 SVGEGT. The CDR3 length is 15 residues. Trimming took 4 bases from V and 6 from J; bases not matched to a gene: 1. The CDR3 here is CASSSGLAGGNEQFF. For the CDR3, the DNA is TGTGCCAGCAGTTCGGGACTAGCGGGGGGCAATGAGCAGTTCTTC.

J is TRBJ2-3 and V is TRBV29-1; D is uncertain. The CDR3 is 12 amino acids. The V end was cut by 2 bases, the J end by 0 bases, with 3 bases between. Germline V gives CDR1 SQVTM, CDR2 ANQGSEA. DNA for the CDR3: TGCAGCGTTGAATATAGCACAGATACGCAGTATTTT. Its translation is CSVEYSTDTQYF.

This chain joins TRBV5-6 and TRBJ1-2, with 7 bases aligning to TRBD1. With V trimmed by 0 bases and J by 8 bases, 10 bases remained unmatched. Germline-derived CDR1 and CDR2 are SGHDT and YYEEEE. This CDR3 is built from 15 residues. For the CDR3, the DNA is TGTGCCAGCAGCTTGGGACAGGGTCTAAAAGAAGGCTACACCTTC. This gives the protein CASSLGQGLKEGYTF.

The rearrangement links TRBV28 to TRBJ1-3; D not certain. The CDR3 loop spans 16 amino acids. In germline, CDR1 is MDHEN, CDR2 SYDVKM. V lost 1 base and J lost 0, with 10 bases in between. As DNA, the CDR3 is TGTGCCAGCAGTTTATTGTCAGGACTCTCTGGAAACACCATATATTTT. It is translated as CASSLLSGLSGNTIYF.

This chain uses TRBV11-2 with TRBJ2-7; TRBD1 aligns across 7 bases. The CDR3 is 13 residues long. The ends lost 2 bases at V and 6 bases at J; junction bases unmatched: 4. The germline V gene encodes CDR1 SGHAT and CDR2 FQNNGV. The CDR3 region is CASSLPGGFEQYF. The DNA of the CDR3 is TGTGCCAGCAGCTTACCAGGGGGTTTCGAGCAGTACTTC.

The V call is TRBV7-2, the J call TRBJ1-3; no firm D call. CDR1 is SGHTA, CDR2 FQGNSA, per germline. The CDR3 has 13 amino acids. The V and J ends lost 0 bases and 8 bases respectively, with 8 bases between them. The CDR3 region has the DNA TGTGCCAGCAGCTTAGCGAGGGAGGACACCATATATTTT. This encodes CASSLAREDTIYF.

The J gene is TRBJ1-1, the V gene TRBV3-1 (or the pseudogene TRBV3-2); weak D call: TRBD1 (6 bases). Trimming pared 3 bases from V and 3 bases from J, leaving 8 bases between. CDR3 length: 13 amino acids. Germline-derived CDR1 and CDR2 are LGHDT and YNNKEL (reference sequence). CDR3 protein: CASSQDSHTEAFF. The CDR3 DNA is TGTGCCAGCAGCCAGGACAGTCACACTGAAGCTTTCTTT.

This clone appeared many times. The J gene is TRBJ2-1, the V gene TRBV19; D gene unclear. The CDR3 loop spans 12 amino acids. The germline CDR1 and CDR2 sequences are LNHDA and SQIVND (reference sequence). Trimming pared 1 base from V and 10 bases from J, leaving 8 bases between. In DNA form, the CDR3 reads TGTGCCAGTAGTATAGGGCGCGGCGAGCAGTTCTTC. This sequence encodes CASSIGRGEQFF.

Here the CDR3 DNA reads TGCGCCAGCAGCTTGGACGGAGGCCAAGAGACCCAGTACTTC. Its translation is CASSLDGGQETQYF. The rearrangement links TRBV5-1 to TRBJ2-5; a possible D gene is TRBD2 (5 bases). The germline CDR1 and CDR2 sequences are SGHRS and YFSETQ. V shed 0 bases and J shed 1 base, with 7 bases lying between them. CDR3 length equals 14 residues.

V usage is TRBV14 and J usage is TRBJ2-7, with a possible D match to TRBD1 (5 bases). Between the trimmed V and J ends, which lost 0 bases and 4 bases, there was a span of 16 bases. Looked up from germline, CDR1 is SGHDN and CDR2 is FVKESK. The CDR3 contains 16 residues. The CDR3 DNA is TGTGCCAGCAGCCAAGACACGCGGCAGGGATTATACGAGCAGTACTTC. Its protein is CASSQDTRQGLYEQYF.

As DNA, the CDR3 is TGTGCCAGCAGTGAACTAGCGGGAGATCTCAATGAGCAGTTCTTC. Protein: CASSELAGDLNEQFF. The chain recombines TRBV25-1 with TRBJ2-1; 10 bases fit TRBD2. Germline loops: CDR1 MGHDK, CDR2 SYGVNS. V trimming: 2 bases; J trimming: 6 bases; junction bases outside the gene matches: 4. This CDR3 is 15 amino acids long.

The CDR3, as DNA: TGTGCCAGCAGCTTAGGCCTCTACAGCTCCTACGAGCAGTACTTC. Residues: CASSLGLYSSYEQYF. This chain links TRBV7-6 with TRBJ2-7; D is unresolved. Germline-derived CDR1 and CDR2 are SGHVS and FNYEAQ. The CDR3 has 15 residues. V was shortened by 1 base and J by 0 bases, with 10 bases between the two germline ends.

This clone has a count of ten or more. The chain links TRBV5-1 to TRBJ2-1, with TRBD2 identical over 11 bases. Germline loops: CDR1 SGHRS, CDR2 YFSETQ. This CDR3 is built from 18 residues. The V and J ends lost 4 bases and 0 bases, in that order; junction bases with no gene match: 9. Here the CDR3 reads CASSTEGTSGSSYNEQFF. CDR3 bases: TGCGCCAGCAGCACAGAAGGGACTAGCGGAAGCTCCTACAATGAGCAGTTCTTC. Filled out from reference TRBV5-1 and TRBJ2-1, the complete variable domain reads KAGVTQTPRYLIKTRGQQVTLSCSPISGHRSVSWYQQTPGQGLQFLFEYFSETQRNKGNFPGRFSGRQFSNSRSEMNVSTLELGDSALYLCASSTEGTSGSSYNEQFFGPGTRLTVL.

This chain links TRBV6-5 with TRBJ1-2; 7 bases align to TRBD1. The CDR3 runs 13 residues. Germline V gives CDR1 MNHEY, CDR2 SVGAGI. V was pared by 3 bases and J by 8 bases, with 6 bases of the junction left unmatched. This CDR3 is CASSYKGAEGYTF. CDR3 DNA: TGTGCCAGCAGTTATAAGGGGGCGGAGGGCTACACCTTC.

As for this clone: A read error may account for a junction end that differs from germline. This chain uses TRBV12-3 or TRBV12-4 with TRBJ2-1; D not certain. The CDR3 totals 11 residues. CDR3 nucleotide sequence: TGTGCCAGCAGCTACTACGATGAGCAGTTCTTC. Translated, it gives CASSYYDEQFF.

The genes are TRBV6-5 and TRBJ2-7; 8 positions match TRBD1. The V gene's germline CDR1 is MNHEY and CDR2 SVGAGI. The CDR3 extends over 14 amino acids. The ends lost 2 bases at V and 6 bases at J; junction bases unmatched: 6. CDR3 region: CASSYLDRVGEQYF. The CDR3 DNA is TGTGCCAGCAGTTACCTGGACAGGGTAGGCGAGCAGTACTTC.

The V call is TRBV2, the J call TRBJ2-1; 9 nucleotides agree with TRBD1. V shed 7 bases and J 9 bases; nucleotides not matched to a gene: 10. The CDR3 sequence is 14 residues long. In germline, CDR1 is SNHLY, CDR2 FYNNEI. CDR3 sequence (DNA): TGTGCCAGCACCGGACAGGGGACTTTGGGTGAGCAGTTCTTC. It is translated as CASTGQGTLGEQFF.

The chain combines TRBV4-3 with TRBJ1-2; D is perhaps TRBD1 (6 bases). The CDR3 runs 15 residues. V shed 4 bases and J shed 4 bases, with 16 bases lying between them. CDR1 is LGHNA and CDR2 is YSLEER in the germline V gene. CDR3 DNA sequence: TGCGCCAGCAGCCCGCACAGGGCCGGAGTCTATGGCTACACCTTC. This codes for CASSPHRAGVYGYTF.

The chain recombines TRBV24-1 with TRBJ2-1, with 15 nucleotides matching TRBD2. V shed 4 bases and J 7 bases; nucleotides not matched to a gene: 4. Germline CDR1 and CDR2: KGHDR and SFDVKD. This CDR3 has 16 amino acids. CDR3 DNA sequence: TGTGCCACCAGTGACCCCGGGACTAGCGGGAGGAATGAGCAGTTCTTC. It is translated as CATSDPGTSGRNEQFF.

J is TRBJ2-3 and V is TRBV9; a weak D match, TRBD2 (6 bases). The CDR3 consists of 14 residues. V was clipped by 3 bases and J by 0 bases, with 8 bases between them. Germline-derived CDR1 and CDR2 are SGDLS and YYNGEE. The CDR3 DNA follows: TGTGCCAGCAGCGAGAGCGGGAGCACAGATACGCAGTATTTT. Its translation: CASSESGSTDTQYF.

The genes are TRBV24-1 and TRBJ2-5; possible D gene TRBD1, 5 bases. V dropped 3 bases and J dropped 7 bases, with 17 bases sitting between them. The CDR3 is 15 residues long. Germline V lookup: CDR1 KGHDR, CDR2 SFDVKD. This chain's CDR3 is CATSDGKTADRTQYF. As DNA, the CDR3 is TGTGCCACCAGTGATGGGAAGACAGCTGATAGGACCCAGTACTTC.

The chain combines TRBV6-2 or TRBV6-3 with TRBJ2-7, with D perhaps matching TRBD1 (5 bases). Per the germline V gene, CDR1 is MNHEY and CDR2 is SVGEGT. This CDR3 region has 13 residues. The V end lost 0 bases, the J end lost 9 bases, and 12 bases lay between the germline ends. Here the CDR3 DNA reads TGTGCCAGCAGTTACTCATCCCTGCAGGGGCAGTACTTC. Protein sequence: CASSYSSLQGQYF.

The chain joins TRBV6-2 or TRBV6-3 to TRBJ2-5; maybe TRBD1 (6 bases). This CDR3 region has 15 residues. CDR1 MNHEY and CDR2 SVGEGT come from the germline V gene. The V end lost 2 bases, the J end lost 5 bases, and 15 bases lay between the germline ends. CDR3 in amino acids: CASSYPIQGAETQYF. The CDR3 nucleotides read TGTGCCAGCAGTTACCCTATACAGGGTGCGGAGACCCAGTACTTC.

CDR3: CASSQAGQFMNTEAFF. Written as DNA, the CDR3 is TGTGCCAGCAGCCAAGCCGGACAGTTCATGAACACTGAAGCTTTCTTT. This sequence joins TRBV14 and TRBJ1-1, with a possible D match to TRBD1 (6 bases). V lost 1 base, J lost 0 bases, and 12 bases lay in between. The CDR3 runs 16 residues. Germline lookup yields CDR1 SGHDN and CDR2 FVKESK.

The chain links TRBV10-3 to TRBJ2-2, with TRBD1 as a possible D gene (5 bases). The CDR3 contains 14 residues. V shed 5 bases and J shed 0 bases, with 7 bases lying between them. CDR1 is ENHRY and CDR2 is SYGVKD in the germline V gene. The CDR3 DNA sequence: TGTGCCATCAGTTCGACAGCGAACACCGGGGAGCTGTTTTTT. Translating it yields CAISSTANTGELFF.

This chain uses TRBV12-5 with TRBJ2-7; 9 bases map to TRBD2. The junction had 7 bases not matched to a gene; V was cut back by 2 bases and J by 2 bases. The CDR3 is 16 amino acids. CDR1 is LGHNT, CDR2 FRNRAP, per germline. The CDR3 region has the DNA TGTGCTAGTGGTTTGCCACACGGCGGGAGGGCCTACGAGCAGTACTTC. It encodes CASGLPHGGRAYEQYF. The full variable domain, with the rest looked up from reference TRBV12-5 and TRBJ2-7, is DARVTQTPRHKVTEMGQEVTMRCQPILGHNTVFWYRQTMMQGLELLAYFRNRAPLDDSGMPKDRFSAEMPDATLATLKIQPSEPRDSAVYFCASGLPHGGRAYEQYFGPGTRLTVT.